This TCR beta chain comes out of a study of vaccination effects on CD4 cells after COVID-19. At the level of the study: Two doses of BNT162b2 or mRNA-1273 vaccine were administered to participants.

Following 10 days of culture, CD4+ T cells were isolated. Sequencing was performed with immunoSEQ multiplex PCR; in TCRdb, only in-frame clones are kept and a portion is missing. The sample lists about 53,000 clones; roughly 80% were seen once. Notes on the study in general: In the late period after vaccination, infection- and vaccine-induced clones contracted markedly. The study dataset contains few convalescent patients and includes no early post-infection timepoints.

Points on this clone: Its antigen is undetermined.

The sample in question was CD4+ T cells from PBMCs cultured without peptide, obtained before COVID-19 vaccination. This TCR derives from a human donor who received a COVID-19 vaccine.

This chain's CDR3 is CASRGTGRADGGYTF. Here the CDR3 DNA reads TGTGCCAGCAGAGGGACAGGGAGGGCGGATGGAGGCTACACCTTC. This chain uses TRBV6-5 with TRBJ1-2; TRBD1 aligns across 9 bases. The trim removed 6 bases at V and 8 bases at J, leaving 13 bases unmatched. CDR1 and CDR2 (germline): MNHEY, SVGAGI. This CDR3 region has 15 residues.